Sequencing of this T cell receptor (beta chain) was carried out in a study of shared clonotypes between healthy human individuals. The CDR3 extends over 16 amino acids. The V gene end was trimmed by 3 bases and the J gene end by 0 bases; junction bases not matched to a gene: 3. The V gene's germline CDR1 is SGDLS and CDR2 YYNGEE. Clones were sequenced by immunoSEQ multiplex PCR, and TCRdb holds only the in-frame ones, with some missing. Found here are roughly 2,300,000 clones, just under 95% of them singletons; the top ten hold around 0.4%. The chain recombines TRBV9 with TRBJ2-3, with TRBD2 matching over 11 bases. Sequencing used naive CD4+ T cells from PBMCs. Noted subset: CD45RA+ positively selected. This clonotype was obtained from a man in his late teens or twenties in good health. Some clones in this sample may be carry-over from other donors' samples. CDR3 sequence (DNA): TGTGCCAGCAGCGCATCTAGCGGGAGGAGCACAGATACGCAGTATTTT. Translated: CASSASSGRSTDTQYF.